These T cell receptor beta chains were read from a single sample in a study of T cells after posttransplantation cyclophosphamide. TCRdb's copy holds only in-frame clones and misses some; the assay was immunoSEQ multiplex PCR. The sample presents roughly 35,000 clones, none singletons. Sequenced sample: PBMCs. The origin of the receptors is a girl under 18 in good health, CMV-negative, and a related stem cell transplant donor. Both conserved end residues are part of each CDR3. Fields, in order: J gene, D gene, V gene, clone size, CDR3 protein, CDR3 DNA. D genes are given only for firm matches. Expanded clones are given a class, and other clones once, few, many or no size at all.

J gene: TRBJ1-2
D gene: NA
V gene: TRBV28
clone size: many
CDR3 protein: CASREEAAWSGGYTF
CDR3 DNA: TGTGCCAGCAGAGAGGAGGCCGCATGGAGTGGTGGCTACACCTTC

J gene: TRBJ2-6
D gene: TRBD1
V gene: TRBV2
clone size: many
CDR3 protein: CATRDRAEDSGANVLTF
CDR3 DNA: TGTGCCACCCGCGACAGGGCGGAAGACTCTGGGGCCAACGTCCTGACTTTC

J gene: TRBJ2-7
D gene: TRBD1
V gene: TRBV7-6
clone size: few
CDR3 protein: CASSLVSTGASEQYF
CDR3 DNA: TGTGCCAGCAGCTTAGTGTCCACAGGGGCAAGCGAGCAGTACTTC

J gene: TRBJ1-5
D gene: TRBD1
V gene: TRBV5-6
clone size: many
CDR3 protein: CASSPTGVNQPQHF
CDR3 DNA: TGTGCCAGCAGCCCTACAGGGGTAAATCAGCCCCAGCATTTT

J gene: TRBJ2-7
D gene: TRBD2
V gene: TRBV7-9
clone size: many
CDR3 protein: CASSSGVGLAGYEQYF
CDR3 DNA: TGTGCCAGCAGCTCAGGGGTTGGACTAGCGGGATACGAGCAGTACTTC

J gene: TRBJ1-1
D gene: NA
V gene: TRBV9
clone size: many
CDR3 protein: CASSTPGRGTEAFF
CDR3 DNA: TGTGCCAGCAGCACACCAGGGAGGGGAACTGAAGCTTTCTTT

J gene: TRBJ1-4
D gene: TRBD1
V gene: TRBV10-1
clone size: many
CDR3 protein: CASSGGTGGTATNEKLFF
CDR3 DNA: TGCGCCAGCAGTGGGGGGACAGGGGGGACCGCAACTAATGAAAAACTGTTTTTT

J gene: TRBJ1-2
D gene: NA
V gene: TRBV11-1
clone size: many
CDR3 protein: CASSANSYGYTF
CDR3 DNA: TGTGCCAGCAGCGCGAACAGCTATGGCTACACCTTC

J gene: TRBJ2-5
D gene: TRBD2
V gene: TRBV18
clone size: few
CDR3 protein: CASSLAGAGKTQYF
CDR3 DNA: TGTGCCAGCTCACTAGCGGGAGCGGGTAAGACCCAGTACTTC

J gene: TRBJ2-5
D gene: TRBD2
V gene: TRBV4-1
clone size: few
CDR3 protein: CASSRKRGEQETQYF
CDR3 DNA: TGCGCCAGCAGCCGAAAGCGGGGGGAACAAGAGACCCAGTACTTC

J gene: TRBJ2-5
D gene: NA
V gene: TRBV5-1
clone size: NA
CDR3 protein: CASSLSGGSETQYF
CDR3 DNA: TGCGCCAGCAGCTTGTCCGGGGGAAGCGAGACCCAGTACTTC

J gene: TRBJ2-1
D gene: NA
V gene: TRBV30
clone size: NA
CDR3 protein: CAWNQGGFDEQFF
CDR3 DNA: TGTGCCTGGAACCAGGGAGGATTCGATGAGCAGTTCTTC

J gene: TRBJ2-5
D gene: NA
V gene: TRBV5-6
clone size: NA
CDR3 protein: CASSLQGTLETQYF
CDR3 DNA: TGTGCCAGCAGCTTGCAGGGGACCCTAGAGACCCAGTACTTC

J gene: TRBJ2-7
D gene: TRBD1
V gene: TRBV10-1
clone size: many
CDR3 protein: CASSGWDSRTYEQYF
CDR3 DNA: TGCGCCAGCAGTGGTTGGGACAGCCGGACGTACGAGCAGTACTTC

J gene: TRBJ2-3
D gene: TRBD2
V gene: TRBV14
clone size: few
CDR3 protein: CASSRGLAGRITDTQYF
CDR3 DNA: TGTGCCAGCAGCCGGGGACTAGCGGGGCGCATCACAGATACGCAGTATTTT

J gene: TRBJ2-2
D gene: TRBD2
V gene: TRBV5-5
clone size: many
CDR3 protein: CASSLEAAGGPGELFF
CDR3 DNA: TGTGCCAGCAGCTTGGAGGCAGCGGGGGGGCCCGGGGAGCTGTTTTTT

J gene: TRBJ2-1
D gene: TRBD1
V gene: TRBV2
clone size: NA
CDR3 protein: CASSEMTGRRTNEQFF
CDR3 DNA: TGTGCCAGCAGTGAAATGACAGGGCGGAGAACCAATGAGCAGTTCTTC

J gene: TRBJ2-7
D gene: TRBD1
V gene: TRBV9
clone size: many
CDR3 protein: CASSVEGQGQDEQYF
CDR3 DNA: TGTGCCAGCAGCGTAGAAGGACAGGGGCAGGACGAGCAGTACTTC

J gene: TRBJ2-3
D gene: TRBD2
V gene: TRBV29-1
clone size: many
CDR3 protein: CSVEGGRGSSTDTQYF
CDR3 DNA: TGCAGCGTTGAGGGCGGGAGAGGAAGTAGCACAGATACGCAGTATTTT

J gene: TRBJ2-5
D gene: NA
V gene: TRBV13
clone size: NA
CDR3 protein: CASSSRLETQYF
CDR3 DNA: TGTGCCAGCAGCTCGAGATTAGAGACCCAGTACTTC

J gene: TRBJ1-5
D gene: NA
V gene: TRBV5-1
clone size: many
CDR3 protein: CASSLAGTRDQPQHF
CDR3 DNA: TGCGCCAGCAGCTTGGCCGGGACACGGGATCAGCCCCAGCATTTT

J gene: TRBJ1-2
D gene: TRBD1
V gene: TRBV28
clone size: few
CDR3 protein: CASSLGGTRRGYTF
CDR3 DNA: TGTGCCAGCAGTCTAGGGGGCACGCGCAGAGGCTACACCTTC

J gene: TRBJ2-7
D gene: NA
V gene: TRBV10-3
clone size: many
CDR3 protein: CAISGQGGAEQYF
CDR3 DNA: TGTGCCATCAGTGGGCAGGGGGGAGCCGAGCAGTACTTC